This T cell receptor beta chain was identified in a study of T cells in Graves' hyperthyroidism and ophthalmopathy. Ophthalmopathy cases met thresholds of Clinical Activity Score at least 3, NOSPECS grade at least 4 and duration under 3 months. Patients having uncontrolled infection, another autoimmune disease, pregnancy or lactation were not included. Amplified TCR beta CDR3 regions derived from RNA transcripts. When the TCR CDR3 underwent first-round RT-PCR, the HTBI primer set was used. TCRdb reprocessed the multiplex PCR reads via MiXCR and lists one record per CDR3 protein. The sample lists about half a million distinct CDR3 sequences; roughly a quarter were seen once. The CDR3 spans 13 residues. V was cut by 6 bases and J by 9 bases, with 17 bases left in between. CDR1 is SGHTA, CDR2 FQGTGA, per germline.

V and J are TRBV7-3 and TRBJ1-2; D is perhaps TRBD1 (6 bases). The specimen sequenced was blood. This receptor was obtained from a woman in her thirties with Graves' ophthalmopathy. The CDR3 coding sequence is TGTGCCAGCAGGAATCAGGGGTCCGAGAGCTACACCTTC. Amino acids: CASRNQGSESYTF. The full variable domain, with the rest looked up from reference TRBV7-3 and TRBJ1-2, is GAGVSQTPSNKVTEKGKYVELRCDPISGHTALYWYRQSLGQGPEFLIYFQGTGAADDSGLPNDRFFAVRPEGSVSTLKIQRTERGDSAVYLCASRNQGSESYTFGSGTRLTVV.